This passage covers 5 T cell receptor beta chains from one sample sequenced in a study of cytomegalovirus exposure and HLA in healthy donors. Primers included in the PCR were 60 Vbeta and 13 Jbeta primers. Repertoires were generated with immunoSEQ multiplex PCR, while TCRdb's copy carries only in-frame clones and drops some. This sample has about 130,000 clones; 70% to 85% occur once, and the top ten carry less than 3.5%. The sample consisted of PBMCs. The receptor set was obtained from a man aged 45-60 years in good health and CMV-seronegative.

The genes are TRBV19 and TRBJ2-2, with 7 positions matching TRBD1. With 4 bases clipped from V and 4 bases from J, the junction kept 6 bases outside the gene matches. Germline V lookup: CDR1 LNHDA, CDR2 SQIVND (reference sequence). This CDR3 has 15 residues. The CDR3 sequence is CASSTSGTATGELFF. The CDR3, as DNA: TGTGCCAGTAGTACCTCCGGGACAGCCACCGGGGAGCTGTTTTTT.

This clone was seen more than once but under ten times. Here the CDR3 DNA reads TGCGCCAGCAGCTTGGACAGGGAGGCTTTCTTT. This encodes CASSLDREAFF. The chain employs TRBV5-1 and TRBJ1-1; tentatively, D is TRBD1 (6 bases). Germline V lookup: CDR1 SGHRS, CDR2 YFSETQ. This CDR3 is 11 amino acids long. V was clipped by 0 bases and J by 11 bases, with 8 bases between them. Drawing the rest from reference TRBV5-1 and TRBJ1-1, the complete variable domain is KAGVTQTPRYLIKTRGQQVTLSCSPISGHRSVSWYQQTPGQGLQFLFEYFSETQRNKGNFPGRFSGRQFSNSRSEMNVSTLELGDSALYLCASSLDREAFFGQGTRLTVV.

V and J are TRBV6-1 and TRBJ2-7, with 10 bases matching TRBD1. This CDR3 has 15 amino acids. The V gene's germline CDR1 is MNHNS and CDR2 SASEGT. The J segment lost 2 bases and the V segment lost 6 bases, leaving 7 bases of the junction unmatched. The CDR3 here is CASSREGTGAYEQYF. The CDR3 region has the DNA TGTGCCAGCAGCCGGGAGGGGACAGGGGCCTACGAGCAGTACTTC.

The V gene is TRBV6-5, the J gene TRBJ1-5, with D perhaps matching TRBD1 (5 bases). V lost 5 bases and J lost 4, with 12 bases in between. This CDR3 comprises 14 residues. Germline V gives CDR1 MNHEY, CDR2 SVGAGI. CDR3 sequence: CASSKQDGNQPQHF. Here the CDR3 DNA reads TGTGCCAGCAGTAAACAGGACGGGAATCAGCCCCAGCATTTT.

This clone was observed a handful of times. The chain uses TRBV11-2 and TRBJ2-7; the D gene is possibly TRBD1 (5 bases). The V gene lost 2 bases and the J gene lost 1 base, with 6 bases spanning the gap. The CDR3 consists of 13 residues. Per the germline V gene, CDR1 is SGHAT and CDR2 is FQNNGV. CDR3 sequence reads: CASSLKGSYEQYF. CDR3 coding DNA: TGTGCCAGCAGCTTAAAGGGGTCCTACGAGCAGTACTTC. Based on the CDR3 plus reference TRBV11-2 and TRBJ2-7, the full variable domain is EAGVAQSPRYKIIEKRQSVAFWCNPISGHATLYWYQQILGQGPKLLIQFQNNGVVDDSQLPKDRFSAERLKGVDSTLKIQPAKLEDSAVYLCASSLKGSYEQYFGPGTRLTVT.